A single sample is the source of the 20 T cell receptor beta chains below, sequenced in a study of blood T cell repertoires in COVID-19. Sequenced by immunoSEQ multiplex PCR; TCRdb stores in-frame clones only, minus some. The sample includes about 150,000 clones, around 88% of them seen just once. The specimen sequenced was peripheral blood. The source of these receptors is a man between 60 and 75 years old with active or convalescent COVID-19.

V is TRBV3-1 (or the pseudogene TRBV3-2) and J is TRBJ1-1; unclear D gene. Deletions cut 1 base from V and 3 bases from J, with 9 bases between. The CDR3 totals 14 residues. Germline V gene lookup returns CDR1 LGHDT and CDR2 YNNKEL (reference sequence). The CDR3 nucleotides are TGTGCCAGCAGCCAAGCTTCCCTCCACACTGAAGCTTTCTTT. It encodes CASSQASLHTEAFF.

V is TRBV5-4 and J is TRBJ1-1; 7 bases align to TRBD1. J was trimmed by 2 bases and V by 4 bases; bases with no gene match: 8. This CDR3 has 15 amino acids. Germline CDR1 reads SGHNT; CDR2 reads YYREEE (reference sequence). CDR3 nucleotides: TGTGCCAGCAGCCTCCCCGGGACAGCAAACACTGAAGCTTTCTTT. Its protein product is CASSLPGTANTEAFF.

The chain employs TRBV7-9 and TRBJ1-3, with D perhaps matching TRBD1 (6 bases). Germline V gene sequence: CDR1 SEHNR, CDR2 FQNEAQ (reference sequence). CDR3 size: 13 residues. V was cut by 0 bases and J by 9 bases, with 9 bases left in between. CDR3 in amino acids: CASSLAGTFTIYF. The CDR3 coding sequence is TGTGCCAGCAGCTTAGCGGGGACATTCACCATATATTTT.

This chain connects TRBV5-6 to TRBJ2-1, with TRBD2 identical over 10 bases. V was pared by 5 bases and J by 13 bases, with 12 bases of the junction left unmatched. CDR3 length equals 14 residues. CDR1 and CDR2 from the germline V gene are SGHDT and YYEEEE. CDR3 in amino acids: CASSSLAAGGPQFF. In nucleotides, the CDR3 is TGTGCCAGCAGTTCTTTAGCAGCGGGAGGGCCTCAGTTCTTC.

This chain uses TRBV24-1 with TRBJ1-3; no definite D call. CDR3 length: 15 amino acids. The germline V and J ends were trimmed by 2 bases and 1 base, with 8 bases remaining between them. Germline assignment: CDR1 KGHDR and CDR2 SFDVKD. CDR3 region: CATSDSLGSGNTIYF. For the CDR3, the DNA is TGTGCCACCAGTGATTCTCTAGGTTCTGGAAACACCATATATTTT.

J is TRBJ2-5 and V is TRBV9, with D uncertain. Germline V gene lookup returns CDR1 SGDLS and CDR2 YYNGEE. The CDR3 sequence is 13 residues long. Between the trimmed V and J ends, which lost 0 bases and 5 bases, there was a span of 8 bases. The CDR3 is CASSVGAPETQYF. The CDR3 DNA is TGTGCCAGCAGCGTAGGAGCCCCCGAGACCCAGTACTTC.

The chain has TRBV2 and TRBJ1-5, with D possibly matching TRBD1 (6 bases). The CDR3 sequence is 15 residues long. Germline CDR1 and CDR2: SNHLY and FYNNEI. V lost 4 bases to trimming and J lost 2 bases, with 12 bases between them. In nucleotides, the CDR3 is TGTGCCAGCAGTGCAGGGGCATTGGGCAATCAGCCCCAGCATTTT. This translates into CASSAGALGNQPQHF.

The chain carries TRBV5-4 and TRBJ1-2; weak D call: TRBD1 (6 bases). Germline CDR1 and CDR2: SGHNT and YYREEE (reference sequence). The CDR3 is 16 amino acids. Trimming took 4 bases from V and 1 from J, leaving 17 bases between them. CDR3 bases: TGTGCCAGCAGCGCCGGGACACCCAATGTTAACTATGGCTACACCTTC. It yields the protein CASSAGTPNVNYGYTF.

The genes are TRBV28 and TRBJ1-6; TRBD1 aligns across 8 bases. V shed 3 bases and J 6 bases; nucleotides not matched to a gene: 1. This CDR3 is built from 14 residues. In germline, CDR1 is MDHEN, CDR2 SYDVKM. CDR3 protein: CASSFDRGNSPLHF. The CDR3 region has the DNA TGTGCCAGCAGTTTTGACAGGGGTAATTCACCCCTCCACTTT.

The chain uses TRBV6-1 and TRBJ2-2; 14 bases match TRBD2. V was pared by 3 bases and J by 3 bases, with 3 bases of the junction left unmatched. CDR1 is MNHNS and CDR2 is SASEGT in the germline V gene. The CDR3 contains 17 residues. The CDR3 loop reads CASSDPGLAGDTGELFF. The CDR3 region has the DNA TGTGCCAGCAGTGATCCGGGACTAGCGGGAGACACCGGGGAGCTGTTTTTT.

The chain carries TRBV7-9 and TRBJ1-6, with D hard to call. The V end lost 1 base, the J end lost 10 bases, and 11 bases lay between the germline ends. This CDR3 is built from 14 residues. Germline loops: CDR1 SEHNR, CDR2 FQNEAQ (reference sequence). This CDR3 reads CASSLEPSGSPLHF. The CDR3, as DNA: TGTGCCAGCAGCTTAGAGCCCTCCGGGTCACCCCTCCACTTT.

The genes are TRBV28 and TRBJ1-1; TRBD1 matches at 7 bases. This CDR3 is 14 amino acids long. The V segment lost 6 bases and the J segment 5 bases; nucleotides outside the gene matches: 9. The germline gives CDR1 MDHEN, CDR2 SYDVKM. CDR3: CASSLRQGGTEAFF. Here the CDR3 DNA reads TGTGCCAGCAGCCTTCGACAGGGTGGAACTGAAGCTTTCTTT.

V gene TRBV5-1 combines with J gene TRBJ2-3; the D is unclear. Germline V lookup: CDR1 SGHRS, CDR2 YFSETQ. The V end was cut by 1 base, the J end by 5 bases, with 5 bases between. CDR3 length: 12 residues. The CDR3 nucleotides are TGCGCCAGCAGCTTGAATAGAGATACGCAGTATTTT. This encodes CASSLNRDTQYF.

This clone was seen a single time. CDR3 region: CASRTSGGAAETQYF. CDR3 DNA sequence: TGTGCCAGCAGAACTAGCGGGGGGGCCGCGGAGACCCAGTACTTC. This rearrangement joins TRBV27 to TRBJ2-5, with 13 bases lining up with TRBD2. CDR3 size: 15 residues. J gave up 5 bases and V 6 bases, and 6 bases lay outside the gene matches. Germline V gives CDR1 MNHEY, CDR2 SMNVEV (reference sequence).

V is TRBV29-1 and J is TRBJ1-1, with D hard to call. Trimming removed 7 bases from V and 3 bases from J, with 6 bases in between. The CDR3 spans 10 residues. CDR1 is SQVTM and CDR2 is ANQGSEA in the germline V gene. The CDR3 region has the DNA TGCAGCGCCGGGTACACTGAAGCTTTCTTT. This translates into CSAGYTEAFF. The full variable domain, in which reference TRBV29-1 and TRBJ1-1 provide the parts outside the CDR3, is SAVISQKPSRDICQRGTSLTIQCQVDSQVTMMFWYRQQPGQSLTLIATANQGSEATYESGFVIDKFPISRPNLTFSTLTVSNMSPEDSSIYLCSAGYTEAFFGQGTRLTVV.

V is TRBV27 and J is TRBJ1-2, with 9 bases aligning to TRBD1. J lost 2 bases, V lost 7 bases, and 5 bases had no gene match. This CDR3 has 14 amino acids. Germline V gene lookup returns CDR1 MNHEY and CDR2 SMNVEV (reference sequence). The CDR3 bases are TGTGCCAGCATCCAACAGGGGGCGAACTATGGCTACACCTTC. Translated, it gives CASIQQGANYGYTF.

This clone was observed a single time. V usage is TRBV7-8 and J usage is TRBJ1-3; no reliable D call. CDR3 size: 16 residues. V lost 5 bases, J lost 0 bases, and 14 bases lay in between. Per germline, CDR1 SGHVS and CDR2 FQNEAQ. CDR3 sequence (DNA): TGTGCCAGCAGCCGAGATCCGGTATTCTCTGGAAACACCATATATTTT. This sequence encodes CASSRDPVFSGNTIYF. The entire variable domain, with the rest obtained from reference TRBV7-8 and TRBJ1-3, is as follows: GAGVSQSPRYKVAKRGQDVALRCDPISGHVSLFWYQQALGQGPEFLTYFQNEAQLDKSGLPSDRFFAERPEGSVSTLKIQRTQQEDSAVYLCASSRDPVFSGNTIYFGEGSWLTVV.

V gene TRBV6-5 combines with J gene TRBJ2-1; D gene ambiguous. The ends were cut back, 0 bases at V and 4 bases at J, with 7 bases in the middle. The CDR3 spans 14 residues. From germline, CDR1 is MNHEY and CDR2 SVGAGI. Here the CDR3 DNA reads TGTGCCAGCAGTTACTCGCCCGGGTACAATGAGCAGTTCTTC. Its translation: CASSYSPGYNEQFF.

This clone was observed a few times. The chain recombines TRBV5-1 with TRBJ2-7; TRBD1 matches at 12 bases. CDR1 SGHRS and CDR2 YFSETQ come from the germline V gene. The CDR3 runs 15 residues. V dropped 0 bases and J dropped 5; count of bases not matched to a gene: 3. The CDR3 nucleotides read TGCGCCAGCAGCTTGGCCGGGACAGGGGGCGACGAGCAGTACTTC. It codes for CASSLAGTGGDEQYF.

The genes are TRBV2 and TRBJ2-3; D is perhaps TRBD2 (6 bases). CDR1 and CDR2 from the germline V gene are SNHLY and FYNNEI. Trimming shortened V by 6 bases and J by 5 bases, and 9 bases separated the two germline ends. The CDR3 length is 12 residues. The CDR3 region is CASSLARDTQYF. The CDR3 coding sequence is TGTGCCAGCAGCCTAGCGAGAGATACGCAGTATTTT.